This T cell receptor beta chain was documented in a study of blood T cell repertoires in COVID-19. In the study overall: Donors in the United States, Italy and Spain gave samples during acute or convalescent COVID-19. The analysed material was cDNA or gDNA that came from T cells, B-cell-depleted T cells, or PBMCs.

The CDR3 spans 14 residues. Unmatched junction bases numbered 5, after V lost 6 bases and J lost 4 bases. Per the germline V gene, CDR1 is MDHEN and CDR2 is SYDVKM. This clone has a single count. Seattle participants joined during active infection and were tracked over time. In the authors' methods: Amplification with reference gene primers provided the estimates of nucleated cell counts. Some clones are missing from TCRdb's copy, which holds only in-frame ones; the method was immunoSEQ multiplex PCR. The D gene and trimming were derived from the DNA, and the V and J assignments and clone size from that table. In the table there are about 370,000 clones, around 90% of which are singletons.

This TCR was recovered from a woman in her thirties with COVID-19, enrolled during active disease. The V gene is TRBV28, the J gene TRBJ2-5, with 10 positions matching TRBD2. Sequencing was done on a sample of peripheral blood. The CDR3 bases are TGTGCCAGCAGCTCTAGCGGGAGAGGAGAGACCCAGTACTTC. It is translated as CASSSSGRGETQYF.